A single T cell receptor beta chain is shown here with its context. Its antigen is still unknown. The data stem from a study of graft-versus-host responses after intestinal transplantation. As for the study in general: Grafts were multivisceral, liver-intestinal, or isolated intestinal. General observations from the study: Early HvG declines after transplant were associated with peak circulating GvH clone levels. Recipient marrow harbored GvH clones, some of which surfaced first in ileum or blood.

There are 13 residues in the CDR3. Germline-derived CDR1 and CDR2 are MNHNY and SVGAGI (reference sequence). Germline trimming cut 6 bases from V and 2 bases from J; bases unmatched to any gene: 3. Measured with immunoSEQ multiplex PCR; TCRdb has only the in-frame clones, and not every one. The repertoire has under 100,000 clones, less than 95% of them found once; the top ten carry around 0.18%. This material consisted of unstimulated CD4+ T cells sorted from spleen or lymph node cells, taken before transplant. This sequence joins TRBV6-6 and TRBJ1-1, with 7 bases matching TRBD1. The TCR comes from a human donor who was the organ donor for an intestinal transplant. CDR3 bases: TGTGCCAGCAGATACAGGGGCAACACTGAAGCTTTCTTT. It encodes CASRYRGNTEAFF.